This T cell receptor (beta chain) was profiled in a study of technical replicates of blood from four donors. This clone was picked up one time. Profiled with immunoSEQ multiplex PCR; TCRdb holds only in-frame clones, not every one. The table has under 70,000 clones, roughly 92% seen once. This CDR3 is 15 amino acids long. Per the germline V gene, CDR1 is MNHEY and CDR2 is SVGAGI. The ends lost 6 bases at V and 9 bases at J; junction bases unmatched: 8. The genes are TRBV6-5 and TRBJ2-1, with 13 bases that match TRBD2. Sequenced material: PBMCs. This TCR came from a human donor in good health. Some clones in this sample may be carry-over from other donors' samples. In nucleotides, the CDR3 is TGTGCCAGCAGCCCCACGACTAGCGGGAGGCCTGAGCAGTTCTTC. It specifies CASSPTTSGRPEQFF.